The T cell receptor (beta chain) under discussion was sequenced for a study of T cells in Graves' hyperthyroidism and ophthalmopathy. CDR1 and CDR2 from the germline V gene are MNHNS and SASEGT. Trimming removed 2 bases from V and 0 bases from J, with 14 bases in between. CDR3 length: 16 amino acids. The study left out patients who had uncontrolled infection, other autoimmune disease, pregnancy or lactation. Amplification yielded TCR beta CDR3 regions, with RNA transcripts as the source. A set of HTBI primers served as the primers for a first-round RT-PCR of the TCR CDR3. Each CDR3 protein gets one entry after TCRdb re-called the multiplex PCR reads with MiXCR. The data show some 380,000 distinct CDR3 sequences, approximately 13% seen once.

This clonotype originated in a man aged 25-45 years with Graves' hyperthyroidism that later progressed to Graves' ophthalmopathy. The genes are TRBV6-1 and TRBJ2-7; D unclear. The specimen sequenced was blood. The CDR3 here is CASSEKVQLGSYEQYF. Written as DNA, the CDR3 is TGTGCCAGCAGTGAAAAGGTCCAGCTGGGCTCCTACGAGCAGTACTTC.